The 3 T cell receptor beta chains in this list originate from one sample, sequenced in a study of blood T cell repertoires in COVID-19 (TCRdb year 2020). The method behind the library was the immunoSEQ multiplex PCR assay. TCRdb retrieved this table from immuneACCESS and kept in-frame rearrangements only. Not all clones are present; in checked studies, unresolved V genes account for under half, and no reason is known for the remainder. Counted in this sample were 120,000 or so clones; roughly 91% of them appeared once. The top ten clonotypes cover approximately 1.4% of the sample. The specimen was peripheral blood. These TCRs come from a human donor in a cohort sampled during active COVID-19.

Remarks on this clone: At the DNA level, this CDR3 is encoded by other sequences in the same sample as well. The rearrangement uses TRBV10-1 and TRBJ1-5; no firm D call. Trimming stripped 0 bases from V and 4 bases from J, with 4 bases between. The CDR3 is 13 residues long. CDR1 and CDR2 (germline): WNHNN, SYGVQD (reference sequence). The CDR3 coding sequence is TGCGCCAGCAGTGAGTCGCGTAATCAGCCCCAGCATTTT. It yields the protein CASSESRNQPQHF.

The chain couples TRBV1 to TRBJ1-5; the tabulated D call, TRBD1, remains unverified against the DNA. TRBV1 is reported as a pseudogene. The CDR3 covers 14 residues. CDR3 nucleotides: TGCACCAGCAGCCTCTCGCGGACACATCAGCCCCAGCATTTT. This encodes CTSSLSRTHQPQHF.

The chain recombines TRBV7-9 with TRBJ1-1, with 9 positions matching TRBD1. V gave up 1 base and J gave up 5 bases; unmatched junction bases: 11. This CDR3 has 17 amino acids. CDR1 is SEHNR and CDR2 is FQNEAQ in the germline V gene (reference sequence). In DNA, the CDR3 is TGTGCCAGCAGCTTAGTCCCGGGACAGGGTTTTGAGACTGAAGCTTTCTTT. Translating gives CASSLVPGQGFETEAFF.